This T cell receptor beta chain was found in a study of CD8+CD57+ T cells in acquired aplastic anemia. The overall study: Mean DNA quantity obtained from sorted CD4+ and CD8+ cells was about 3.5 ug.

Study findings and constraints: No significant patient-versus-control difference appeared in CD8+ Simpson's diversity.

The CDR3 is 14 residues long. The trim removed 7 bases at V and 7 bases at J, leaving 10 bases unmatched. Genomic DNA was employed as the template in profiling TCR beta VDJ and CDR3. TCRdb used MiXCR to reprocess the reads, holding one entry per CDR3 protein. In the table there are 310,000 or so distinct CDR3 sequences, approximately 57% of which are singletons. In the case of this clonotype: Its antigen is not known.

Patients included in sequencing had previously demonstrated CD8+CD57+ cell expansion by flow cytometry. The sequence derives from a human donor with aplastic anemia. V and J are TRBV12-3 or TRBV12-4 and TRBJ1-2, with 9 bases fitting TRBD1. The sequenced sample was sorted CD4+, CD8+, or CD8+CD57+ T cells (not recorded which) from PBMCs. The DNA for the CDR3 is TGTGCCAGCATCCTGGGACAGGGCTGGTCTGGCTACACCTTC. Its protein product is CASILGQGWSGYTF.